Below are 5 T cell receptor beta chains sequenced from a single sample in a study of graft-versus-host responses after intestinal transplantation. The method was immunoSEQ multiplex PCR; TCRdb's version includes in-frame clones alone and lacks a portion of them. The data hold more than 65,000 clones, with 90% observed a single time. The antigens these receptors bind are not known. The material was unstimulated CD8+ T cells sorted from spleen or lymph node cells, obtained before intestinal transplant. Source of these receptors: a human donor who received an intestinal transplant.

This chain uses TRBV5-6 with TRBJ1-2; no reliable D call. The germline V and J ends were trimmed by 4 bases and 4 bases, with 17 bases remaining between them. CDR1 and CDR2 from the germline V gene are SGHDT and YYEEEE. CDR3 size: 15 residues. The CDR3 reads CASSPTTAGRYGYTF. For the CDR3, the DNA is TGTGCCAGCAGCCCGACGACCGCGGGCCGCTATGGCTACACCTTC.

This chain uses TRBV10-3 with TRBJ1-2; D not resolved. This CDR3 is 14 amino acids long. The germline V and J ends were trimmed by 4 bases and 3 bases, with 12 bases remaining between them. Germline CDR1 and CDR2: ENHRY and SYGVKD. CDR3 amino acids: CAISVAGEDYGYTF. CDR3 in DNA: TGTGCCATCAGTGTTGCCGGGGAGGACTATGGCTACACCTTC.

V is TRBV7-6 and J is TRBJ2-2; D remains unclear. The V gene's germline CDR1 is SGHVS and CDR2 FNYEAQ. The germline V and J ends were trimmed by 5 bases and 7 bases, with 8 bases remaining between them. The CDR3 is 12 residues long. CDR3: CASSPADGELFF. CDR3 nucleotides: TGTGCCAGCAGCCCCGCGGACGGGGAGCTGTTTTTT.

This rearrangement joins TRBV7-9 to TRBJ2-7, with D perhaps matching TRBD2 (6 bases). V was cut by 5 bases and J by 4 bases, with 9 bases left in between. The CDR3 runs 12 residues. Looked up from germline, CDR1 is SEHNR and CDR2 is FQNEAQ (reference sequence). The CDR3 nucleotides read TGTGCCAGCAGCACTGGGACTTACGAGCAGTACTTC. This translates into CASSTGTYEQYF.

The chain recombines TRBV9 with TRBJ2-5; 8 positions match TRBD1. The CDR3 is made up of 13 amino acids. The junction had 2 bases not matched to a gene; V was cut back by 6 bases and J by 1 base. CDR1 and CDR2 from the germline V gene are SGDLS and YYNGEE. The CDR3 is CASTTGGQETQYF. The DNA for the CDR3 is TGTGCCAGCACTACAGGGGGCCAAGAGACCCAGTACTTC.